This T cell receptor (beta chain) comes out of a study of T cell responses to AZD1222 COVID-19 vaccine. Study context: Pooling was applied to second doses at about 4 or about 12 weeks.

This table comes from immunoSEQ multiplex PCR, and its TCRdb copy is limited to in-frame clones, with some not included. Of approximately 100,000 clones in the sample, about 89% were seen once. The length of the CDR3 is 17 residues. V shed 4 bases, J shed 4 bases, and the junction held 11 bases outside the gene matches. The germline CDR1 and CDR2 sequences are SGDLS and YYNGEE. The J gene is TRBJ2-3, the V gene TRBV9; 11 bases align to TRBD2. The material was peripheral blood, obtained on day 0 of AZD1222 vaccination. The source of this sequence is an adult in good health. CDR3 sequence: CASSPPPSGGRADTQYF. The DNA for the CDR3 is TGTGCCAGCAGCCCACCCCCTAGCGGGGGGCGGGCAGATACGCAGTATTTT.